This TCR beta chain was obtained from a study of T cells in Graves' hyperthyroidism and ophthalmopathy. Study-level results: Appearing also in blood were most of the thyroid clonotypes expanded above 0.001.

Inclusion characteristics of ophthalmopathy patients comprised a Clinical Activity Score of at least 3, a NOSPECS grade of at least 4, and duration under 3 months. With regard to this clonotype: No antigen is known for it.

CDR3 length: 14 residues. CDR1 is SQVTM and CDR2 is ANQGSEA in the germline V gene. Between the trimmed V and J ends, which lost 6 bases and 5 bases, there was a span of 19 bases. Researchers amplified the TCR beta CDR3 regions from RNA transcripts. In the first-round RT-PCR of the TCR CDR3, the HTBI primer set was used. TCRdb called the multiplex PCR reads again in MiXCR, with one record for every CDR3 protein. The sample comprises 500,000 to 800,000 distinct CDR3 sequences, about 14% of which are singletons, and roughly an eighth rests with the top ten. This clonotype was obtained from a woman in her forties or fifties with Graves' ophthalmopathy. Sequenced material: blood. This chain connects TRBV29-1 to TRBJ2-5; D is uncertain. The CDR3 here is CSVTPYVKAETQYF. The CDR3 DNA is TGCAGCGTGACCCCTTATGTGAAGGCGGAGACCCAGTACTTC.